The rows below give T cell receptor beta chains drawn from one sample of a study of blood T cell repertoires in COVID-19. Profiling relied on immunoSEQ multiplex PCR, and the TCRdb table lists in-frame clones only, not all of them. Here the sample spans roughly 400,000 clones, about 90% being singletons. Source material: PBMCs or T cells enriched from blood (not recorded which). Receptors originate from a man younger than 35 who had recovered from COVID-19. Each CDR3 is given with its conserved first and last residue. Fields, in order: clone size, J gene, CDR3 length, V gene, D gene, CDR3 DNA, CDR3 protein. The D gene is left open where the match is weak. Size is omitted from some rows. Given values are once, few, many or a class for expanded clones.

>.|TRBJ2-1|18|TRBV12-2|.
TGTGCAAGTCGCTTAGAAAGGCTCAGCGGGGTACCCTACAATGAGCAGTTCTTC
CASRLERLSGVPYNEQFF
>.|TRBJ1-5|15|TRBV10-2|.
TGCGCCAGCAGTGATAGGGGCTCTAGCAATCAGCCCCAGCATTTT
CASSDRGSSNQPQHF
>.|TRBJ2-5|13|TRBV19|.
TGTGCCAGTAGCATATCGGTCCAAGAGACCCAGTACTTC
CASSISVQETQYF
>few|TRBJ1-4|13|TRBV12-3/TRBV12-4|.
TGTGCCAGCAGCCTGGGAGGGACGGGAAAACTGTTTTTT
CASSLGGTGKLFF
>.|TRBJ2-5|15|TRBV27|TRBD1
TGTGCCAGCAAGTGGACAGGGAAGGCGCAAGAGACCCAGTACTTC
CASKWTGKAQETQYF
>.|TRBJ1-6|14|TRBV10-3|.
TGTGCCATCAGTGGCGAGACGGGGAGTTCACCCCTCCACTTT
CAISGETGSSPLHF
>.|TRBJ2-2|16|TRBV5-8|.
TGTGCCAGCAGCTTGGCTACTAGCTATAACACCGGGGAGCTGTTTTTT
CASSLATSYNTGELFF
>.|TRBJ1-2|16|TRBV9|.
TGTGCCAGCAGCGTAGACGATTTTTGGGGAGAGGATGGCTACACCTTC
CASSVDDFWGEDGYTF
>.|TRBJ1-5|15|TRBV6-1|.
TGTGCCAGCAGTGAAGACGGAGGGACCTGGCAGCCCCAGCATTTT
CASSEDGGTWQPQHF
>once|TRBJ1-3|14|TRBV6-2/TRBV6-3|.
TGTGCCAGCAGTCAACAGGAATCTGGAAACACCATATATTTT
CASSQQESGNTIYF
>.|TRBJ1-2|13|TRBV5-1|.
TGCGCCAGCAGCTTTAGCCCCAGGGATGGCTACACCTTC
CASSFSPRDGYTF
>.|TRBJ1-2|13|TRBV9|TRBD1
TGTGCCAGCAGCGAGACAGGGGTCGATGGCTACACCTTC
CASSETGVDGYTF
>.|TRBJ1-3|15|TRBV7-6|.
TGTGCCAGCAGCCCTACAGGGAACTCTGGAAACACCATATATTTT
CASSPTGNSGNTIYF
>.|TRBJ1-4|14|TRBV2|.
TGTGCCAGCAGTGTAGAGGGCGTAGATGAAAAACTGTTTTTT
CASSVEGVDEKLFF
>.|TRBJ1-5|19|TRBV30|TRBD1
TGTGCCTGGAGCGCTAAACCGGGACAGGGCTTCTATAGCAATCAGCCCCAGCATTTT
CAWSAKPGQGFYSNQPQHF
>.|TRBJ1-6|16|TRBV6-1|.
TGTGCCAGCAGTGAAGTGGGGGCACGGAGTAATTCACCCCTCCACTTT
CASSEVGARSNSPLHF
>few|TRBJ1-2|11|TRBV28|.
TGTGCCAGCTACTCGGGTTATGGCTACACCTTC
CASYSGYGYTF
>.|TRBJ1-6|13|TRBV14|.
TGTGCCAGCAGCGCTACAGCAAATTCACCCCTCCACTTT
CASSATANSPLHF
>.|TRBJ2-5|17|TRBV24-1|TRBD1
TGTGCCACCAGTGATCCAGGCCCGGTAGGGTCAGGGGGGACCCAGTACTTC
CATSDPGPVGSGGTQYF
>.|TRBJ1-1|11|TRBV28|.
TGTGCCAGCAGTTTTCGTACTGAAGCTTTCTTT
CASSFRTEAFF
>.|TRBJ1-5|15|TRBV19|.
TGTGCCAGTAGTAACCAGGGAGGTTATGATCAGCCCCAGCATTTT
CASSNQGGYDQPQHF
>.|TRBJ1-5|13|TRBV7-8|.
TGTGCCAGCAGCCCCGAACGGGATCGGCCCCAGCATTTT
CASSPERDRPQHF
>.|TRBJ1-4|13|TRBV12-3/TRBV12-4|.
TGTGCCAGCAGTCCGCGGGGAGGTGAAAAACTGTTTTTT
CASSPRGGEKLFF
>.|TRBJ2-2|15|TRBV5-1|TRBD1
TGCGCCAGCAGCAAGGGACAGGTTTACACCGGGGAGCTGTTTTTT
CASSKGQVYTGELFF
>.|TRBJ2-5|16|TRBV11-3|.
TGTGCCAGCAGCTCAGGACAGGGCGGGGGCCAAGAGACCCAGTACTTC
CASSSGQGGGQETQYF
>.|TRBJ2-2|14|TRBV5-1|.
TGCGCCAGCAGCTTAACTACGAACACCGGGGAGCTGTTTTTT
CASSLTTNTGELFF
>.|TRBJ2-6|15|TRBV5-4|.
TGTGCCAGCAGCCACAAAGACTCTGGGGCCAACGTCCTGACTTTC
CASSHKDSGANVLTF
>.|TRBJ2-2|19|TRBV27|TRBD2
TGTGCCAGCAGTTTGTCCGCCCCCCCCCAGGCGGGAGTGACCGGGGAGCTGTTTTTT
CASSLSAPPQAGVTGELFF
>.|TRBJ2-7|13|TRBV25-1|.
TGTGCCAGCAGCTTAGGGGGCTCCTACGAGCAGTACTTC
CASSLGGSYEQYF
>.|TRBJ1-5|15|TRBV18|TRBD1
TGTGCCAGCTCAGCCTCAACAGGGGGCGGTCAGCCCCAGCATTTT
CASSASTGGGQPQHF
>few|TRBJ2-7|15|TRBV28|TRBD1
TGTGCCAGCAGTCTACCCGGGACAGGGGGGTACGAGCAGTACTTC
CASSLPGTGGYEQYF